The following is a T cell receptor (beta chain) sequence with its context. Its antigen remains unknown. The record originates from a study of shared clonotypes between healthy human individuals. In the study overall: Every donor yielded three CD4 naive, three CD4 memory, two CD8 naive and one CD8 memory plate. General observations from the study: The sampled material consisted only of blood, and tissue repertoires are likely to differ.

There are 15 residues in the CDR3. With V trimmed by 5 bases and J by 4 bases, 10 bases remained unmatched. Germline values: CDR1 MDHEN, CDR2 SYDVKM. Libraries were prepared by immunoSEQ multiplex PCR; TCRdb keeps only in-frame clonotypes and omits some of them. The sample lists hundreds of thousands of clones, approximately 97% seen once, with roughly 0.23% in the top ten. Cells designated naive CD8 were CD45RO-negative and were positively selected for CCR7, with terminally differentiated effector memory CD45RA+ cells excluded. Donors comprised healthy HIV-negative adults lacking recent acute infections or vaccinations.

The rearrangement uses TRBV28 and TRBJ1-1; 7 bases are shared with TRBD1. The specimen sequenced was naive CD8+ T cells sorted from blood. This TCR was recovered from a young man in good health. Here the CDR3 reads CASSPQTGLTTEAFF. Here the CDR3 DNA reads TGTGCCAGCAGTCCACAGACAGGGCTGACCACTGAAGCTTTCTTT. Complete variable domain (other parts from reference TRBV28 and TRBJ1-1): DVKVTQSSRYLVKRTGEKVFLECVQDMDHENMFWYRQDPGLGLRLIYFSYDVKMKEKGDIPEGYSVSREKKERFSLILESASTNQTSMYLCASSPQTGLTTEAFFGQGTRLTVV.